These 5 T cell receptor beta chains came from one sample sequenced in a study of CD8 T cells in ankylosing spondylitis. Using its own MiXCR run on the 5' RACE reads, TCRdb lists one record per CDR3 protein. The sample includes about 330,000 distinct CDR3 sequences, 6.5% to 10% of them seen just once. Notes on the study in general: Characteristic of ankylosing spondylitis blood, it appeared, was a TCR beta motif comprising eight highly homologous variants.

No antigen has been assigned to these receptors. The specimen was blood, either unsorted or a sorted T cell fraction (not recorded which). The receptor source for this set is a male donor with ankylosing spondylitis.

This clonotype was picked up a small number of times. The chain carries TRBV20-1 and TRBJ1-5, with D hard to call. Trimming took off 0 bases at V and 4 bases at J, with 10 bases between the two ends. Germline CDR1 and CDR2: DFQATT and SNEGSKA (reference sequence). CDR3 size: 14 residues. In DNA form, the CDR3 reads TGCAGTGCTAGAGATTGGCGGGAGAATCAGCCCCAGCATTTT. This translates into CSARDWRENQPQHF.

This clonotype has at least ten counts. The CDR3 loop is CASSRRPGLTDRGNNEQFF. The CDR3 region has the DNA TGCGCCAGCAGCAGACGGCCGGGGTTGACGGACAGGGGGAACAATGAGCAGTTCTTC. V is TRBV5-1 and J is TRBJ2-1; 10 bases agree with TRBD1. The germline gives CDR1 SGHRS, CDR2 YFSETQ. The V and J ends lost 4 bases and 5 bases, in that order; junction bases with no gene match: 18. The CDR3 has 19 residues.

This chain links TRBV6-1 with TRBJ2-2; D is ambiguous. The length of the CDR3 is 14 residues. Germline assignment: CDR1 MNHNS and CDR2 SASEGT. V lost 1 base and J lost 5, with 8 bases in between. As DNA, the CDR3 is TGTGCCAGCAGTGAAGTCTCAGCGACCGGGGAGCTGTTTTTT. Protein product: CASSEVSATGELFF.

Turning to this clonotype: Its ends do not fully match the called genes, so a read error is possible. The chain recombines TRBV29-1 with TRBJ1-1; possibly TRBD1 for D (6 bases). This CDR3 spans 12 amino acids. CDR1 SQVTM and CDR2 ANQGSEA come from the germline V gene. The CDR3 coding sequence is TGCAGCGTAGAAGGGGGGGCCGCTGAAGCTTTCTTT. The encoded protein is CSVEGGAAEAFF. The variable domain in full, completed from reference TRBV29-1 and TRBJ1-1, reads SAVISQKPSRDICQRGTSLTIQCQVDSQVTMMFWYRQQPGQSLTLIATANQGSEATYESGFVIDKFPISRPNLTFSTLTVSNMSPEDSSIYLCSVEGGAAEAFFGQGTRLTVV.

CDR3 protein: CASGPPLGYGYTF. CDR3 coding DNA: TGTGCCAGCGGCCCCCCCCTTGGCTATGGCTACACCTTC. The chain combines TRBV28 with TRBJ1-2, with D hard to call. V was trimmed by 8 bases and J by 4 bases, leaving 14 bases between them. Germline V lookup: CDR1 MDHEN, CDR2 SYDVKM. This CDR3 is 13 amino acids long.